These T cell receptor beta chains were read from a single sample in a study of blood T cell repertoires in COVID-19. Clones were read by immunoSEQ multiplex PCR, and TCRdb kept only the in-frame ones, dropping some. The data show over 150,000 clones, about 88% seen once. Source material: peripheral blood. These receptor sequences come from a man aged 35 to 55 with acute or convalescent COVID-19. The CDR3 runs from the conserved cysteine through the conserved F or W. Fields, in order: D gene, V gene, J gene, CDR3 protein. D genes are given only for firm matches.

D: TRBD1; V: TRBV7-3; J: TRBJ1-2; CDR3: CASSFTGDYGYTF
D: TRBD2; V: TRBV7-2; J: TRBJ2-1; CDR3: CASSFETSGGQFF
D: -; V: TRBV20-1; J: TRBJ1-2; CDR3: CSASPAEAGARCTF
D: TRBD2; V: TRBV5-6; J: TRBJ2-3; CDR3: CASSLTSGTDTQYF
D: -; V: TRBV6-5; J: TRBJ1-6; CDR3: CASSYSFREYSPLHF
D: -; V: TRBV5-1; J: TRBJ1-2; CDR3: CASSLVDGSYTF
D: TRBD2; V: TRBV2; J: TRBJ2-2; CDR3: CASSEPLAGGFSGELFF
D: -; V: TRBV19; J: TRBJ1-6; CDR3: CASSNQGNSPLHF
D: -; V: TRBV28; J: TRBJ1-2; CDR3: CASSTGLAGYTF
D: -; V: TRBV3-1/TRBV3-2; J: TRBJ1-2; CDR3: CASSQDRGRYTF
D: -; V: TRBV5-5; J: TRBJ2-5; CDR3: CASATGTVQETQYF
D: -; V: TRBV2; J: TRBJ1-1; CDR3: CASSETRGLSEAFF
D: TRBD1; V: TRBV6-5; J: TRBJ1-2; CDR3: CASSYLTGERGYTF
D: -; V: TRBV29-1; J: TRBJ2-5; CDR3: CSVLDPNPGVETQYF
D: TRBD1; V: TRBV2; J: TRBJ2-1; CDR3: CASTSGTVGEQFF
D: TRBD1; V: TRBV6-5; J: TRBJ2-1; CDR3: CASSSGTVFYNEQFF
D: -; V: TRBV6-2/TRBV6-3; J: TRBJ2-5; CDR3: CASSLAGETQYF
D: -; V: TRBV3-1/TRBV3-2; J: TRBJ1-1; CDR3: CASSQGGENTEAFF
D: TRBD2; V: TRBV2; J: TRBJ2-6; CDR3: CASSEGLAGGRSGANVLTF
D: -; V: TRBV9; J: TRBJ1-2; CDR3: CASSPQVPGGGYTF
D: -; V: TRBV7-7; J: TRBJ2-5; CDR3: CASSLSQGTETQYF
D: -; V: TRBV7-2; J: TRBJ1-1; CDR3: CASSLGPVYEAFF
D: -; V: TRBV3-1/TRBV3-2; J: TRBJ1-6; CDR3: CASSRSRDTQFTLHF
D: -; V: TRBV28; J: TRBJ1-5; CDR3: CASSLSRAGGNQPQHF
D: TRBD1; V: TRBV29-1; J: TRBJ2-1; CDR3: CSVGGQGNEQFF